This TCR beta chain emerged from a study of OX40 agonist ivuxolimab in advanced cancers. At the level of the study: Ivuxolimab, an antibody that agonizes OX40 (CD134), was administered to the patients.

The table came from immunoSEQ multiplex PCR; TCRdb's copy has only in-frame clones and leaves some out. The sample yields tens of thousands of clones, roughly 79% seen once. The V and J ends lost 2 bases and 4 bases, in that order; junction bases with no gene match: 5. This CDR3 spans 15 amino acids. Germline-derived CDR1 and CDR2 are MNHEY and SVGAGI. This rearrangement joins TRBV6-5 to TRBJ2-7, with 10 bases lining up with TRBD2. The sequence came from an adult with an advanced solid tumor such as melanoma, head and neck, liver or kidney cancer. Sample: CD4+ or CD8+ T cells sorted from blood, taken in a trial of the OX40 agonist ivuxolimab. The CDR3: CASSYTASGRYEQYF. The DNA of the CDR3 is TGTGCCAGCAGTTACACAGCTAGCGGGAGATACGAGCAGTACTTC.